These T cell receptor beta chains were read from a single sample in a study of blood T cell repertoires in COVID-19. Profiled with immunoSEQ multiplex PCR; TCRdb holds only in-frame clones, not every one. Among around 170,000 clones, more than 90% were seen once, and the ten largest hold 0.53%. Sequenced sample: peripheral blood. These receptors all stem from a man in his fifties or sixties with acute or convalescent COVID-19. Each CDR3 is given without its conserved first and last residue. Each record gives: J gene, D gene, V gene, CDR3 protein. The D gene is left open where the match is weak.

J gene: TRBJ1-5
D gene: TRBD1
V gene: TRBV6-4
CDR3 protein: ASRKQGIPRVGNQPQH

J gene: TRBJ1-5
D gene: .
V gene: TRBV2
CDR3 protein: ASSEQWNQPQH

J gene: TRBJ1-2
D gene: TRBD1
V gene: TRBV4-3
CDR3 protein: ASSGDRAGDNYGYT

J gene: TRBJ2-3
D gene: TRBD1
V gene: TRBV19
CDR3 protein: ASSMGQGGTDTQY

J gene: TRBJ1-5
D gene: .
V gene: TRBV30
CDR3 protein: AWSIGGLNQPQH

J gene: TRBJ2-4
D gene: .
V gene: TRBV4-2
CDR3 protein: ASSQDKDPRGNIQY

J gene: TRBJ1-6
D gene: .
V gene: TRBV20-1
CDR3 protein: SASQVQSPLH

J gene: TRBJ2-4
D gene: .
V gene: TRBV7-8
CDR3 protein: ASSKGGQPHIAKNIQY

J gene: TRBJ1-4
D gene: .
V gene: TRBV5-8
CDR3 protein: ASSLGAVRDEKLF

J gene: TRBJ1-6
D gene: TRBD1
V gene: TRBV27
CDR3 protein: ASSLSPQGAYNSPLH

J gene: TRBJ2-4
D gene: TRBD2
V gene: TRBV2
CDR3 protein: ASKSSGRGPKNIQY

J gene: TRBJ1-3
D gene: .
V gene: TRBV19
CDR3 protein: ASSIGTVGNTIY

J gene: TRBJ2-1
D gene: .
V gene: TRBV15
CDR3 protein: ATSRTDWPNEQF

J gene: TRBJ2-1
D gene: TRBD2
V gene: TRBV3-1/TRBV3-2
CDR3 protein: ASSPRLAGKSYNEQF

J gene: TRBJ2-1
D gene: TRBD1
V gene: TRBV4-3
CDR3 protein: ASSQRDRYNNEQF

J gene: TRBJ1-1
D gene: TRBD1
V gene: TRBV10-2
CDR3 protein: ASSSDRVTEAF

J gene: TRBJ2-3
D gene: TRBD1
V gene: TRBV4-1
CDR3 protein: ASSRGTGWDTQY

J gene: TRBJ1-3
D gene: .
V gene: TRBV5-6
CDR3 protein: ASSFRRGGSGNTIY

J gene: TRBJ2-2
D gene: TRBD1
V gene: TRBV5-1
CDR3 protein: ASSLGQGNTGELF

J gene: TRBJ1-5
D gene: TRBD1
V gene: TRBV28
CDR3 protein: ASSLLDRGGPQH

J gene: TRBJ1-6
D gene: TRBD1
V gene: TRBV11-2
CDR3 protein: ASSPSGTGGWNSPLH

J gene: TRBJ2-1
D gene: .
V gene: TRBV5-1
CDR3 protein: ASSFTGTDQF

J gene: TRBJ1-1
D gene: .
V gene: TRBV7-9
CDR3 protein: ASSPRGGNTEAF

J gene: TRBJ1-5
D gene: .
V gene: TRBV5-8
CDR3 protein: ASSPTAYSNQPQH

J gene: TRBJ2-5
D gene: .
V gene: TRBV18
CDR3 protein: ASSLRGSPETQY

J gene: TRBJ2-7
D gene: .
V gene: TRBV19
CDR3 protein: ASSIAPRDDYEQY

J gene: TRBJ2-7
D gene: TRBD2
V gene: TRBV19
CDR3 protein: ASRKERGAIYEQY

J gene: TRBJ2-1
D gene: .
V gene: TRBV7-2
CDR3 protein: ASSPWTESYNEQF

J gene: TRBJ2-7
D gene: TRBD2
V gene: TRBV24-1
CDR3 protein: ATSDSGTSGYEQY

J gene: TRBJ2-7
D gene: .
V gene: TRBV6-5
CDR3 protein: ASSLGLLYEQY

J gene: TRBJ2-5
D gene: .
V gene: TRBV9
CDR3 protein: ASSKEGAGKTQY

J gene: TRBJ2-1
D gene: .
V gene: TRBV5-1
CDR3 protein: ASSFSDRLNEQF

J gene: TRBJ2-3
D gene: .
V gene: TRBV4-1
CDR3 protein: ASSQDIATDTQY

J gene: TRBJ1-2
D gene: .
V gene: TRBV29-1
CDR3 protein: SVEHISGIGYGYT

J gene: TRBJ1-5
D gene: .
V gene: TRBV7-8
CDR3 protein: ASSLGRLQPQH

J gene: TRBJ2-3
D gene: .
V gene: TRBV9
CDR3 protein: ASSPSARTDTQY

J gene: TRBJ1-3
D gene: .
V gene: TRBV19
CDR3 protein: ASAYSLGLRNTIY

J gene: TRBJ1-4
D gene: .
V gene: TRBV7-9
CDR3 protein: ASSLSGSATNEKLF

J gene: TRBJ1-2
D gene: TRBD1
V gene: TRBV11-2
CDR3 protein: ASSLAPGQGRGYT

J gene: TRBJ2-3
D gene: .
V gene: TRBV5-6
CDR3 protein: ASRQTSTDTQY

J gene: TRBJ2-7
D gene: TRBD2
V gene: TRBV18
CDR3 protein: ASSPPGTSGSPYEQY

J gene: TRBJ1-2
D gene: .
V gene: TRBV4-1
CDR3 protein: ASRDSRGYGYT

J gene: TRBJ2-5
D gene: TRBD2
V gene: TRBV23-1
CDR3 protein: ASSKGLAGGRGETQY

J gene: TRBJ2-7
D gene: TRBD1
V gene: TRBV9
CDR3 protein: ASSAGQGKYEQY

J gene: TRBJ2-2
D gene: .
V gene: TRBV11-2
CDR3 protein: ASSPLRQGTGELF

J gene: TRBJ1-3
D gene: TRBD1
V gene: TRBV5-1
CDR3 protein: ASSLGDRSGNTIY

J gene: TRBJ2-3
D gene: TRBD1
V gene: TRBV2
CDR3 protein: ASSRDRGRTDTQY

J gene: TRBJ2-7
D gene: TRBD1
V gene: TRBV2
CDR3 protein: ASRQGRDEQY

J gene: TRBJ2-3
D gene: TRBD2
V gene: TRBV7-2
CDR3 protein: ASSFKPMSGGYTDTQY

J gene: TRBJ2-3
D gene: TRBD2
V gene: TRBV27
CDR3 protein: ASSAGTSGTDTQY

J gene: TRBJ2-3
D gene: TRBD2
V gene: TRBV4-2
CDR3 protein: ASSQEDAGGHTDTQY

J gene: TRBJ2-2
D gene: .
V gene: TRBV18
CDR3 protein: ASSVRIGELF

J gene: TRBJ1-1
D gene: .
V gene: TRBV6-5
CDR3 protein: ASAAGTEAF

J gene: TRBJ2-3
D gene: TRBD2
V gene: TRBV19
CDR3 protein: ASSIRLAGGPSDTQY

J gene: TRBJ1-3
D gene: .
V gene: TRBV6-1
CDR3 protein: ASSVRQAISGNTIY

J gene: TRBJ2-1
D gene: .
V gene: TRBV6-4
CDR3 protein: ASSDRPQGSVDNEQF

J gene: TRBJ2-7
D gene: .
V gene: TRBV28
CDR3 protein: ASSLNYDQY

J gene: TRBJ2-5
D gene: .
V gene: TRBV7-6
CDR3 protein: ASSLSGVQETQY